This TCR beta chain was sequenced in a study of follicular helper T cells after annual influenza vaccination. Time point of the sample: 2015-2016 season, pre-vaccination. Germline CDR1 SGDLS, CDR2 YYNGEE. This CDR3 is 14 amino acids long. Trimming took 0 bases from V and 14 from J; bases not matched to a gene: 4. Survey level resolution was used for TCRB sequencing. Profiling relied on immunoSEQ multiplex PCR, and the TCRdb table lists in-frame clones only, not all of them. Among more than 8,000 clones, nearly 85% were seen once, and the ten largest hold 1.5%. Here the sequenced sample was CXCR5+ CD38- circulating T follicular helper cells from blood, taken on the day of influenza vaccination. The sample's subset: circulating Tfh, non-naive CD4+CXCR5+PD-1+ (ICOS+CD38+ or ICOS-CD38-). V gene TRBV9 combines with J gene TRBJ2-1; 14 bases fit TRBD2. The sequence derives from an adult who received the influenza vaccine. CDR3 bases: TGTGCCAGCAGCGTAGCTGGGACTAGCGGGGGAAAGTTCTTC. It yields the protein CASSVAGTSGGKFF.